This TCR beta chain comes out of a study of T cell repertoires in cytomegalovirus infection. About the study: Carrying CMV and the relevant HLA type showed in public TCR beta signatures. Study-level points and caveats: CMV carriers with the relevant HLA were identified by cumulative public TCR beta family frequency.

In its sample, this clonotype was seen a few times. Antigen: not known. This CDR3 is 17 amino acids long. Germline CDR1 MGHDK, CDR2 SYGVNS. Trimming removed 2 bases from V and 4 bases from J; junction bases left unmatched: 6. From the reads, TCRdb called clonotypes with MiXCR, one entry per CDR3 protein. This sample has around 500,000 distinct CDR3 sequences, with about 44% found just once. The chain employs TRBV25-1 and TRBJ1-6; TRBD1 aligns across 9 bases. The receptor's source is a human donor in good health (CMV status not recorded). Some clones in this sample may be carry-over from other donors' samples. The sample consisted of cultured PBMCs, taken from culture after CMV antigen stimulation. CDR3 coding DNA: TGTGCCAGCAGTGAACATACCGGACAGGGGTATAATTCACCCCTCCACTTT. It codes for CASSEHTGQGYNSPLHF.